The source of this T cell receptor (beta chain) is a study of blood T cells in healthy people across ages. A sample-barcoded 5' primer and a J-beta primer mix were used in a second PCR of about 7 to 12 cycles. Researchers report that a template-switch adaptor with 12 random nucleotides tagged each cDNA molecule. In TCRdb, the 5' RACE reads were re-called with MiXCR into one record per CDR3 protein. The data show 750,000 or so distinct CDR3 sequences, 20% to 25% seen once. The data were also submitted as part of a second study, on T cells of mothers and their children. Per that paper: Thymic selection, a shaping force on TCR recombination output, acts similarly in related and unrelated pairs.

The TCR comes from a boy aged 10-17 years in good health. The sequencing sample was made of blood.

The CDR3 bases are TGCGCCAGCAGCTTATATACTAGTCTGGGGGCCAACGTCCTGACTTTC. Translated: CASSLYTSLGANVLTF. The rearrangement uses TRBV5-1 and TRBJ2-6, with D perhaps matching TRBD2 (5 bases). The length of the CDR3 is 16 residues. Deletions cut 2 bases from V and 4 bases from J, with 13 bases between. Per germline, CDR1 SGHRS and CDR2 YFSETQ.